This T cell receptor (beta chain) was recorded in a study of cytomegalovirus exposure and HLA in healthy donors. General study points: The authors judged a highly shared variant cluster likely a sequencing artifact. An apparent linkage of common viral pathogens to several of the most significant clusters emerged in a later analysis. On later analysis, the bulk of CMV-associated TCR beta chains appeared to be HLA-restricted.

Of note for this clone: The antigen remains unidentified.

Use of 60 Vbeta and 13 Jbeta primers characterized the PCR. Clones were sequenced by immunoSEQ multiplex PCR, and TCRdb holds only the in-frame ones, with some missing. The repertoire holds about 120,000 clones, with 7% to 9.5% as singletons. The V and J ends lost 9 bases and 0 bases respectively, with 11 bases between them. CDR3 length: 13 amino acids. Germline V gene data show CDR1 as LNHDA and CDR2 as SQIVND (reference sequence). V and J are TRBV19 and TRBJ1-1; no clear D gene. The clonotype comes from a woman between 40 and 50 years old in good health and CMV-seropositive. The sequencing input was PBMCs. The CDR3 protein is CASHSPLNTEAFF. CDR3 coding DNA: TGTGCCAGCCACAGTCCCCTGAACACTGAAGCTTTCTTT.